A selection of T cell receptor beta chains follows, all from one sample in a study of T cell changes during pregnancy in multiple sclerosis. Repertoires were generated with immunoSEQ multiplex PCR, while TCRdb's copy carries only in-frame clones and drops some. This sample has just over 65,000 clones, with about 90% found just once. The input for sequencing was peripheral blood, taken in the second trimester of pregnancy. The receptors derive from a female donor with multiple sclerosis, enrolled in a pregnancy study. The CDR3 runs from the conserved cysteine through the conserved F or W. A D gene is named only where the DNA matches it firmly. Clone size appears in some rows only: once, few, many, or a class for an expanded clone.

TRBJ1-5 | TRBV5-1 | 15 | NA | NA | CASSLEPGGNQPQHF | TGCGCCAGCAGCTTGGAGCCAGGGGGCAATCAGCCCCAGCATTTT
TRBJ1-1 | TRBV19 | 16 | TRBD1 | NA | CASNLRTGASNTEAFF | TGTGCCAGTAACCTCCGGACAGGGGCCTCGAACACTGAAGCTTTCTTT
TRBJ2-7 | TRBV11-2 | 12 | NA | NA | CASSATDYEQYF | TGTGCCAGCAGCGCGACAGACTACGAGCAGTACTTC
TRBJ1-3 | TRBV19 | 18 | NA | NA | CASSLLAGTGMGGNTIYF | TGTGCCAGTAGCCTACTAGCCGGTACTGGGATGGGAGGAAACACCATATATTTT
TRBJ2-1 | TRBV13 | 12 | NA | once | CASSLGRNEQFF | TGTGCCAGCAGCTTAGGCCGGAATGAGCAGTTCTTC
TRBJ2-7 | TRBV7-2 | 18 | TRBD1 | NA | CASSLASTFSGQAYEQYF | TGTGCCAGCAGCTTAGCGTCCACATTCAGCGGACAGGCCTACGAGCAGTACTTC
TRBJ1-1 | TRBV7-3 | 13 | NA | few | CASSLRGNTEAFF | TGTGCCAGCAGCTTAAGAGGGAACACTGAAGCTTTCTTT
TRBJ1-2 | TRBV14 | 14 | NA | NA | CASSQDSYGRGYTF | TGTGCCAGCAGCCAAGATAGTTACGGGAGGGGCTACACCTTC
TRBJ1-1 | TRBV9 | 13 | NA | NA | CASSASQGSGAFF | TGTGCCAGCAGCGCTTCTCAGGGGAGTGGGGCTTTCTTT
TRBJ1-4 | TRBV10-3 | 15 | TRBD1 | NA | CAISDPGTVNEKLFF | TGTGCCATCAGTGACCCCGGGACAGTTAATGAAAAACTGTTTTTT
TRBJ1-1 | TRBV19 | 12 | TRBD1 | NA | CASSQGGPEAFF | TGTGCCAGTAGTCAGGGGGGCCCTGAAGCTTTCTTT
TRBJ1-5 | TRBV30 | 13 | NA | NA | CAWSSGGYQPQHF | TGTGCCTGGAGTTCTGGGGGCTATCAGCCCCAGCATTTT
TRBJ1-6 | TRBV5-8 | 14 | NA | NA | CASSLALENSPLHF | TGTGCCAGCAGCTTGGCCTTGGAGAATTCACCCCTCCACTTT
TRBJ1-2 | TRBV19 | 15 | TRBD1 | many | CASSIMGTGGYGYTF | TGTGCCAGTAGTATAATGGGGACAGGGGGCTATGGCTACACCTTC
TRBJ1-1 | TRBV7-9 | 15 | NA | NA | CASSPDLTRGTEAFF | TGTGCCAGCAGCCCCGATCTGACCAGGGGCACTGAAGCTTTCTTT
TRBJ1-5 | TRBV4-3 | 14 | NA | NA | CASSPSRSNQPQHF | TGCGCCAGCAGCCCCTCCAGGAGCAATCAGCCCCAGCATTTT
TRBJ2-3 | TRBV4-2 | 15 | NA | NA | CASSPTGTGTDTQYF | TGTGCCAGCAGCCCGACCGGGACTGGCACAGATACGCAGTATTTT
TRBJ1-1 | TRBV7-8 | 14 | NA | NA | CASNHDGGLTEAFF | TGTGCCAGCAATCATGACGGCGGTTTGACTGAAGCTTTCTTT
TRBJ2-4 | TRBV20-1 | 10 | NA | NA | CSAGQNIQYF | TGCAGTGCTGGCCAAAACATTCAGTACTTC
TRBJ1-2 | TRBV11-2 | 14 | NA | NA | CASSAEGGYYGYTF | TGTGCCAGCAGCGCGGAGGGGGGGTATTATGGCTACACCTTC
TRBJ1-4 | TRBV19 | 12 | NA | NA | CASSIAGIELFF | TGTGCCAGTAGTATTGCAGGAATTGAACTGTTTTTT
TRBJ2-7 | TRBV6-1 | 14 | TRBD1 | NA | CASRGQGASYEQYF | TGTGCCAGCAGGGGACAGGGGGCAAGCTACGAGCAGTACTTC
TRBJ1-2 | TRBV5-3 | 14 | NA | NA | CARSLGGPVYGYTF | TGTGCCAGAAGCTTGGGGGGCCCGGTCTATGGCTACACCTTC
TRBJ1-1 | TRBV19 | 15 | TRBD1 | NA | CASSIQAGGNTEAFF | TGTGCCAGTAGTATACAGGCAGGGGGCAATACTGAAGCTTTCTTT
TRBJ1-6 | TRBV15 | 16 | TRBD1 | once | CATSRTLTGDNSPLHF | TGTGCCACCAGCCGAACATTGACAGGGGATAATTCACCCCTCCACTTT
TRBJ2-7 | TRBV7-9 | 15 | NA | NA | CASSSDGGNYYEQYF | TGTGCCAGCAGCTCAGACGGAGGGAACTACTACGAGCAGTACTTC
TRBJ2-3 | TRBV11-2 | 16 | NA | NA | CASSSGWEGGTDTQYF | TGTGCCAGCAGCTCTGGATGGGAGGGGGGGACAGATACGCAGTATTTT
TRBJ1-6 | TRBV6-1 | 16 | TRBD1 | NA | CASSDPGQGSSSPLHF | TGTGCCAGCAGTGACCCGGGACAGGGGTCGAGCTCACCCCTCCACTTT
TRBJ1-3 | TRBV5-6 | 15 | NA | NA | CASRQTGTSGNTIYF | TGTGCCAGCAGGCAAACAGGGACCTCTGGAAACACCATATATTTT
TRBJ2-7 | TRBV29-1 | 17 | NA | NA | CSVESEPDGGAPYEQYF | TGCAGCGTTGAAAGTGAGCCGGATGGGGGGGCTCCCTACGAGCAGTACTTC
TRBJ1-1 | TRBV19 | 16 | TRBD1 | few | CASSIVGTEVNTEAFF | TGTGCCAGTAGTATTGTTGGGACAGAGGTGAACACTGAAGCTTTCTTT
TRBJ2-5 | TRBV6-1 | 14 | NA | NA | CATPRGPGVETQYF | TGCGCCACGCCTAGAGGGCCCGGGGTTGAGACCCAGTACTTC
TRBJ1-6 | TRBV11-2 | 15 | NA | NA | CASSLPGELNSPLHF | TGTGCCAGCAGCCTACCTGGGGAGCTTAATTCACCCCTCCACTTT
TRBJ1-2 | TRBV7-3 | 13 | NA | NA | CASSLMQGGGYTF | TGTGCCAGCAGCTTAATGCAGGGCGGTGGCTACACCTTC
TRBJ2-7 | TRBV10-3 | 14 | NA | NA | CAISESGDPYEQYF | TGTGCCATCAGTGAGTCGGGCGATCCCTACGAGCAGTACTTC
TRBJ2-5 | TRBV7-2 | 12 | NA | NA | CASSRLQETQYF | TGTGCCAGCAGCAGACTACAAGAGACCCAGTACTTC
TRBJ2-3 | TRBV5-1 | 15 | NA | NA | CASSLAGMITDTQYF | TGCGCCAGCAGCTTGGCCGGGATGATCACAGATACGCAGTATTTT
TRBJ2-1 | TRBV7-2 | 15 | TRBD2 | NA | CASRGLAGDYNEQFF | TGTGCCAGCAGAGGACTAGCGGGGGATTACAATGAGCAGTTCTTC
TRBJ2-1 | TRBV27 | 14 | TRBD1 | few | CASSTGTVHNEQFF | TGTGCCAGCAGTACCGGGACAGTTCACAATGAGCAGTTCTTC
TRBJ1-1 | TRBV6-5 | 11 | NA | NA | CATEGRAEAFF | TGTGCCACCGAGGGAAGGGCTGAAGCTTTCTTT
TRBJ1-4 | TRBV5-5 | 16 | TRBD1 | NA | CASSPKITGGNEKLFF | TGTGCCAGCAGCCCCAAGATCACAGGGGGGAATGAAAAACTGTTTTTT
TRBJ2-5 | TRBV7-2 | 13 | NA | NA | CASSLGLQETQYF | TGTGCCAGCAGCCTGGGACTTCAAGAGACCCAGTACTTC
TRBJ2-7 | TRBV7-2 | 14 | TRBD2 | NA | CASSRSGGAYEQYF | TGTGCCAGCAGTCGTAGCGGGGGGGCCTACGAGCAGTACTTC
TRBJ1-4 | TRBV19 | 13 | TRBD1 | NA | CASQGTGYEKLFF | TGTGCCAGTCAGGGGACAGGGTATGAAAAACTGTTTTTT
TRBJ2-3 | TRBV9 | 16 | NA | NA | CASSPGPRGYTDTQYF | TGTGCCAGCAGCCCCGGCCCTCGGGGGTACACAGATACGCAGTATTTT
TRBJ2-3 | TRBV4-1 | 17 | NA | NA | CASSQTPGSTITDTQYF | TGCGCCAGCAGCCAAACCCCCGGGTCCACTATCACAGATACGCAGTATTTT
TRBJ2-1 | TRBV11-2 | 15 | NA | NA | CASSLLYSSYNEQFF | TGTGCCAGCAGCTTACTCTATAGCTCCTACAATGAGCAGTTCTTC
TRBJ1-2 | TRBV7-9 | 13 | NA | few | CASSSAGGRGYTF | TGTGCCAGCAGCTCCGCCGGGGGACGGGGCTACACCTTC
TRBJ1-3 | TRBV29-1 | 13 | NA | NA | CSVPGSSGNTIYF | TGCAGCGTTCCAGGAAGCTCTGGAAACACCATATATTTT
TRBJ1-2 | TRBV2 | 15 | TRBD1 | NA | CASSLSIGGVYGYTF | TGTGCCAGCAGTTTAAGTATAGGGGGCGTCTATGGCTACACCTTC
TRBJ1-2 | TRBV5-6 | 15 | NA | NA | CASSLETALNYGYTF | TGTGCCAGCAGCTTGGAGACAGCCCTTAACTATGGCTACACCTTC
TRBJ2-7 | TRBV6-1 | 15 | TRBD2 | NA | CASKGTSGGIYEQYF | TGTGCCAGCAAAGGGACTAGCGGGGGGATCTACGAGCAGTACTTC
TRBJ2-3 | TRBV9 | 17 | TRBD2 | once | CASSVASGGPSTDTQYF | TGTGCCAGCAGCGTAGCTAGCGGGGGGCCCAGCACAGATACGCAGTATTTT